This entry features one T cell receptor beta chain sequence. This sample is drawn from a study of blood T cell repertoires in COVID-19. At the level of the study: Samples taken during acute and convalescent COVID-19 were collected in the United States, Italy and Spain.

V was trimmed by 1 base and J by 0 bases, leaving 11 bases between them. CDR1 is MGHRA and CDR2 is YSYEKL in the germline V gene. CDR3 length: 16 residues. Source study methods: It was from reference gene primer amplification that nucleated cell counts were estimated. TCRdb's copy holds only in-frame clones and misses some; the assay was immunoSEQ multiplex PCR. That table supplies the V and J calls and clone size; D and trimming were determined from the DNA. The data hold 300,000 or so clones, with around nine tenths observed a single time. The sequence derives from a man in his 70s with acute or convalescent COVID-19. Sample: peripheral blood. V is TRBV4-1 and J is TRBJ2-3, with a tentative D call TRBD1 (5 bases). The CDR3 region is CASSQGPGRSTDTQYF. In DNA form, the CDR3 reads TGCGCCAGCAGCCAAGGCCCAGGGCGGAGCACAGATACGCAGTATTTT.